The rows below give T cell receptor beta chains drawn from one sample of a study of OX40 agonist ivuxolimab in advanced cancers. Profiling relied on immunoSEQ multiplex PCR, and the TCRdb table lists in-frame clones only, not all of them. The sample carries 8,500 to 14,000 clones, 77% recorded once. Sequencing was performed on CD4+ or CD8+ T cells sorted from blood, taken in a trial of the OX40 agonist ivuxolimab. The origin of the receptors is an adult with an advanced solid tumor such as melanoma, head and neck, liver or kidney cancer. Each CDR3 is given with its conserved first and last residue.

V: TRBV5-6
J: TRBJ2-3
CDR3: CASSLSRVRSTDTQYF

V: TRBV19
J: TRBJ1-1
CDR3: CASRDWNTEAFF

V: TRBV27
J: TRBJ2-1
CDR3: CASSQGLDEQFF

V: TRBV6-4
J: TRBJ2-3
CDR3: CASSPRDSNPDTQYF

V: TRBV30
J: TRBJ1-1
CDR3: CAWSEESTLNTEAFF

V: TRBV4-2
J: TRBJ1-2
CDR3: CASSQESTAGLYGYTF

V: TRBV6-5
J: TRBJ1-2
CDR3: CASSAGTGPYGYTF

V: TRBV5-1
J: TRBJ2-4
CDR3: CASSLDNTSANLAKNIQYF

V: TRBV29-1
J: TRBJ1-2
CDR3: CSVEFGGGAPEVYGYTF

V: TRBV25-1
J: TRBJ2-7
CDR3: CASAGMSYEQYF

V: TRBV7-8
J: TRBJ2-5
CDR3: CASSLGGGGPGETQYF

V: TRBV6-1
J: TRBJ2-7
CDR3: CASSDAGNEQYF

V: TRBV10-3
J: TRBJ2-2
CDR3: CATGAGGRGTGELFF

V: TRBV6-9
J: TRBJ1-2
CDR3: CASSPVSGTGHYGYTF

V: TRBV15
J: TRBJ2-6
CDR3: CATSRVKTGANVLTF

V: TRBV6-1
J: TRBJ2-7
CDR3: CASSESIYATEQYF

V: TRBV11-3
J: TRBJ1-5
CDR3: CASSLGDQPQHF

V: TRBV7-9
J: TRBJ2-2
CDR3: CASSPGQGRNTGELFF

V: TRBV12-5
J: TRBJ2-5
CDR3: CASGLGSLETQYF

V: TRBV6-1
J: TRBJ1-2
CDR3: CASSEWTGDGYTF

V: TRBV9
J: TRBJ2-2
CDR3: CASGGPNTGELFF

V: TRBV27
J: TRBJ2-7
CDR3: CASSFGGGYEQYF

V: TRBV9
J: TRBJ2-1
CDR3: CASSGTGEVYNEQFF

V: TRBV7-9
J: TRBJ1-2
CDR3: CASSPRDRTTSYGYTF

V: TRBV6-1
J: TRBJ2-1
CDR3: CASSKQGANSNEQFF

V: TRBV4-2
J: TRBJ2-7
CDR3: CASSQEGASSYEQYF

V: TRBV9
J: TRBJ2-7
CDR3: CASSVEGSYEQYF

V: TRBV11-2
J: -
CDR3: CASSLGVAGVGEQYF

V: TRBV6-6
J: TRBJ1-2
CDR3: CASSLLQGAPRGYTF

V: TRBV19
J: TRBJ1-1
CDR3: CASRLGGNTEAFF

V: TRBV23-1
J: TRBJ2-2
CDR3: CASSQEYWDRGLGTGELFF

V: TRBV27
J: TRBJ1-1
CDR3: CASSFGENTEAFF

V: TRBV2
J: TRBJ2-3
CDR3: CASSGTYTQYF

V: TRBV7-9
J: TRBJ2-3
CDR3: CASSLNRGDTQYF

V: TRBV27
J: TRBJ2-3
CDR3: CASSHTDTQYF

V: TRBV6-1
J: TRBJ1-1
CDR3: CASSDKGTEEPEAFF

V: TRBV19
J: TRBJ1-5
CDR3: CASSIGQGVHSNQPQHF

V: TRBV11-1
J: TRBJ2-1
CDR3: CASSQPGLAGANNEQFF

V: TRBV7-6
J: TRBJ2-6
CDR3: CASSLGTWDGAGANVLTF

V: TRBV13
J: TRBJ2-3
CDR3: CASSSRTSGGTDTQYF

V: TRBV27
J: TRBJ1-5
CDR3: CASSLAGAGQPQHF

V: TRBV5-3
J: TRBJ2-7
CDR3: CASSYASSYEQYF

V: TRBV7-9
J: TRBJ1-2
CDR3: CASSLARQERYGYTF

V: TRBV19
J: TRBJ2-1
CDR3: CASSPLAGGNEQFF

V: TRBV19
J: TRBJ2-7
CDR3: CASSGGRQGNYEQYF

V: TRBV5-6
J: TRBJ1-2
CDR3: CASSLGGGGYTF

V: TRBV7-2
J: TRBJ2-7
CDR3: CASSPRLAGVEYEQYF

V: TRBV30
J: TRBJ2-5
CDR3: CAWTYQETQYF

V: TRBV6-1
J: TRBJ1-5
CDR3: CASGGNQPQHF

V: TRBV6-4
J: TRBJ1-6
CDR3: CASAPETGNSSPLHF

V: TRBV4-1
J: TRBJ1-2
CDR3: CASSQGQGSTF

V: TRBV7-2
J: TRBJ2-3
CDR3: CASSLPSGRVSTDTQYF

V: TRBV25-1
J: TRBJ2-5
CDR3: CASSDPRGLETQYF

V: TRBV19
J: TRBJ1-4
CDR3: CASTPGGNGEKLFF

V: TRBV18
J: TRBJ1-1
CDR3: CASSTPGTNGRAFF

V: TRBV19
J: TRBJ1-1
CDR3: CASSIDLGDASWDTEAFF

V: TRBV27
J: TRBJ2-1
CDR3: CASRGLADNNEQFF

V: TRBV27
J: TRBJ2-3
CDR3: CASSLSPAGAGDTQYF

V: TRBV11-1
J: TRBJ2-2
CDR3: CASGRQGGTGELFF

V: TRBV27
J: TRBJ2-7
CDR3: CASSFTQELILYF